Listed below are T cell receptor beta chains from one sample, sequenced in a study of regulatory and conventional T cells in RAG deficiency. Profiling relied on immunoSEQ multiplex PCR, and the TCRdb table lists in-frame clones only, not all of them. The sample carries about 30,000 clones, approximately 90% recorded once. The data also belong to a second study, concerning regulatory T cells.

The source material was Tregs sorted from blood. These TCRs come from a human donor in good health. Each CDR3 is given with its conserved first and last residue. A D gene is named only where the DNA matches it firmly. Clone size is shown for a subset of rows, as once, few, many or a class of expanded clone.

V	size	J	D	CDR3	DNA
TRBV6-5	-	TRBJ1-5	-	CASSPGGQSNQPQHF	TGTGCCAGCAGTCCAGGAGGACAATCCAATCAGCCCCAGCATTTT
TRBV14	-	TRBJ2-2	-	CASSRGGPNTGELFF	TGTGCCAGCAGCCGCGGCGGGCCGAACACCGGGGAGCTGTTTTTT
TRBV15	-	TRBJ2-1	TRBD2	CATSRGLMLGLAINEQFF	TGTGCCACCAGCAGAGGTCTGATGTTGGGACTAGCGATAAATGAGCAGTTCTTC
TRBV9	-	TRBJ1-2	-	CASSPGAGAINNYGYTF	TGTGCCAGCAGCCCTGGGGCAGGGGCCATCAATAACTATGGCTACACCTTC
TRBV6-5	-	TRBJ1-5	-	CASSYSLGVGPQHF	TGTGCCAGCAGTTACTCGCTGGGGGTAGGGCCCCAGCATTTT
TRBV6-1	-	TRBJ1-3	-	CASSELTASGNTIYF	TGTGCCAGCAGTGAGTTGACGGCCTCTGGAAACACCATATATTTT
TRBV7-7	once	TRBJ1-2	TRBD1	CASRRQGHGYTF	TGTGCTAGCAGGCGACAGGGCCATGGCTACACCTTC
TRBV6-5	-	TRBJ1-1	TRBD1	CASSYRGQGTEAFF	TGTGCCAGCAGTTACCGGGGACAGGGCACTGAAGCTTTCTTT
TRBV21-1	-	TRBJ2-7	-	CASSKAPFYEQYF	TGTGCCAGCAGCAAAGCACCCTTCTACGAGCAGTACTTC
TRBV19	-	TRBJ1-1	TRBD1	CASSVTGGNTEAFF	TGTGCCAGTAGTGTTACAGGGGGCAACACTGAAGCTTTCTTT
TRBV4-1	-	TRBJ1-6	-	CASSQLSLRFSLNSPLHF	TGCGCCAGCAGCCAACTTAGTCTTCGGTTTTCCCTAAATTCACCCCTCCACTTT
TRBV6-1	-	TRBJ2-7	-	CASRGSGSSYEQYF	TGTGCCAGCAGAGGAAGCGGGTCCTCCTACGAGCAGTACTTC
TRBV18	-	TRBJ1-3	-	CASSPTSRGGNTIYF	TGTGCCAGCTCACCTACGAGCAGGGGAGGAAACACCATATATTTT
TRBV6-1	-	TRBJ2-7	TRBD2	CASTPRWVAGYEQYF	TGTGCCAGCACCCCCCGGTGGGTAGCGGGCTACGAGCAGTACTTC
TRBV21-1	-	TRBJ1-1	-	CASSVRDGTEAFF	TGTGCCAGCAGCGTCCGGGACGGAACTGAAGCTTTCTTT
TRBV7-2	-	TRBJ2-5	-	CASSPRGAQTQYF	TGTGCCAGCAGCCCCCGGGGGGCTCAGACCCAGTACTTC
TRBV6-5	once	TRBJ1-1	-	CASSYSTWGVAFF	TGTGCCAGCAGTTACTCGACGTGGGGGGTAGCTTTCTTT
TRBV6-5	-	TRBJ1-5	-	CASRQGFYSNQPQHF	TGTGCCAGCAGACAGGGTTTTTATAGCAATCAGCCCCAGCATTTT
TRBV4-2	-	TRBJ1-5	-	CASSQDEGGGGQPQHF	TGTGCCAGCAGCCAAGACGAGGGGGGCGGAGGGCAGCCCCAGCATTTT
TRBV7-2	-	TRBJ2-5	-	CASSLEARTQYF	TGTGCCAGCAGCTTAGAAGCCAGGACCCAGTACTTC
TRBV7-9	-	TRBJ1-2	-	CASSLRRTASANYGYTF	TGTGCCAGCAGCTTACGCAGGACAGCCTCTGCTAACTATGGCTACACCTTC
TRBV18	medium-sized	TRBJ2-4	-	CASSSDREAIQYF	TGTGCCAGCTCATCTGACAGGGAGGCCATTCAGTACTTC
TRBV5-4	-	TRBJ2-5	-	CASSLKGETQYF	TGTGCCAGCAGCTTGAAAGGCGAGACCCAGTACTTC
TRBV30	-	TRBJ2-4	TRBD1	CAWSGGTGAPRF	TGTGCCTGGAGTGGCGGGACAGGTGCACCCCGGTTC
TRBV7-3	-	TRBJ1-6	-	CASSYGPGNSPLHF	TGTGCCAGCAGCTATGGGCCCGGGAATTCACCCCTCCACTTT
TRBV9	-	TRBJ2-3	-	CASSLPVTGYTDTQYF	TGTGCCAGCAGCCTCCCAGTGACAGGTTACACAGATACGCAGTATTTT
TRBV5-1	-	TRBJ2-7	TRBD1	CASSPQGDRNEQYF	TGCGCCAGCAGCCCACAGGGGGACCGGAACGAGCAGTACTTC
TRBV4-1	-	TRBJ1-1	-	CASSQGGALNTEAFF	TGCGCCAGCAGCCAAGGGGGGGCTTTGAACACTGAAGCTTTCTTT
TRBV6-5	-	TRBJ1-1	-	CASSYRGVEAFF	TGTGCCAGCAGTTACCGAGGCGTTGAAGCTTTCTTT
TRBV28	-	TRBJ2-7	-	CASSPLVSEQYF	TGTGCCAGCAGTCCCCTTGTATCCGAGCAGTACTTC
TRBV4-1	-	TRBJ2-5	TRBD2	CASSQDVWTSGETQYF	TGCGCCAGCAGCCAAGATGTCTGGACTAGCGGGGAGACCCAGTACTTC
TRBV7-9	-	TRBJ1-2	TRBD1	CASSLSVATGGGGYTF	TGTGCCAGCAGCTTATCTGTAGCGACAGGGGGTGGCGGCTACACCTTC
TRBV7-2	-	TRBJ1-1	-	CASSMTANTEAFF	TGTGCCAGCAGCATGACAGCTAACACTGAAGCTTTCTTT
TRBV30	-	TRBJ1-3	-	CAWSVRTVAGNTIYF	TGTGCCTGGAGTGTACGGACAGTCGCCGGAAACACCATATATTTT
TRBV6-1	-	TRBJ1-2	TRBD1	CASRAGTGYGYTF	TGTGCCAGCAGGGCCGGGACAGGGTACGGCTACACCTTC
TRBV11-2	-	TRBJ1-5	-	CASSLQGGQPQHF	TGTGCCAGCAGCCTTCAGGGAGGACAGCCCCAGCATTTT
TRBV5-1	-	TRBJ2-6	-	CASSLSGFGSSGANVLTF	TGCGCCAGCAGCTTGTCCGGGTTCGGGAGCTCTGGGGCCAACGTCCTGACTTTC
TRBV2	-	TRBJ1-2	-	CASARLSFGYTF	TGTGCCAGCGCACGCTTGTCCTTTGGCTACACCTTC
TRBV5-4	once	TRBJ2-3	TRBD1	CASSLGADRGRVTQYF	TGTGCCAGCAGCTTGGGTGCGGACAGGGGGCGAGTTACGCAGTATTTT
TRBV2	-	TRBJ1-1	-	CASESVVGGDLPEAFF	TGTGCCAGCGAATCGGTTGTCGGGGGCGATCTCCCTGAAGCTTTCTTT
TRBV18	-	TRBJ1-5	TRBD1	CASSPRGGIQPQHF	TGTGCCAGCTCACCACGAGGGGGCATTCAGCCCCAGCATTTT
TRBV19	-	TRBJ1-4	-	CASRTRARVPNEKLFF	TGTGCCAGTAGAACCCGTGCTCGGGTACCAAATGAAAAACTGTTTTTT
TRBV5-1	-	TRBJ2-2	TRBD2	CASSPRLAGGLNTGELFF	TGCGCCAGCAGCCCACGACTAGCGGGGGGCCTTAACACCGGGGAGCTGTTTTTT
TRBV11-1	-	TRBJ2-1	-	CASSSRIYNEQFF	TGTGCCAGCAGCTCCCGGATCTACAATGAGCAGTTCTTC
TRBV6-6	-	TRBJ2-2	-	CASSYPSMRDTGELFF	TGTGCCAGCAGTTACCCGAGTATGCGGGACACCGGGGAGCTGTTTTTT
TRBV10-3	-	TRBJ2-2	TRBD1	CAIRSDRAGGELFF	TGTGCCATCAGATCAGACAGGGCCGGCGGGGAGCTGTTTTTT
TRBV5-1	-	TRBJ2-1	TRBD2	CASSAKLADYNEQFF	TGCGCCAGCAGCGCTAAACTAGCGGACTACAATGAGCAGTTCTTC
TRBV19	-	TRBJ2-3	-	CASRRGPTDTQYF	TGTGCCAGTAGAAGGGGCCCCACAGATACGCAGTATTTT